This T cell receptor beta chain was recovered during a study of blood T cells in healthy people across ages. Study context: Per two T cells, template switching captured roughly one barcoded beta molecule.

As for this clonotype: The junction and the germline gene differ at one end; a read error may be behind it.

The CDR3 is made up of 19 amino acids. The V gene's germline CDR1 is MNHEY and CDR2 SVGEGT. A second PCR of roughly 7 to 11 cycles used a sample-barcoded 5' primer and a J-beta primer mix. Researchers report that a template-switch adaptor with 12 random nucleotides tagged each cDNA molecule. One entry per CDR3 protein, called by TCRdb with MiXCR from the 5' RACE reads. Of roughly 900,000 distinct CDR3 sequences in the sample, around 30% were seen once. The study drew donors from healthy Caucasian individuals in Russia aged roughly 6 to 90. Each sample gave at least 6 million isolated PBMCs. This receptor was identified in a woman older than 75 in good health. Input material: blood. This chain uses TRBV6-2 or TRBV6-3 with TRBJ2-1, with TRBD1 matching 9 bases. The J call may be in error: the DNA end matches TRBJ2-7 better. The CDR3 region is CVSSRAGQGLPYSYNEQYF. DNA for the CDR3: TGTGTCAGCAGTCGAGCGGGACAGGGACTACCTTACTCCTACAATGAGCAGTACTTC.